This T cell receptor (beta chain) was retrieved from a study of shared clonotypes between healthy human individuals. Trimming removed 2 bases from V and 8 bases from J; junction bases left unmatched: 13. Germline CDR1 is MRHNA and CDR2 is SNTAGT. This CDR3 contains 16 residues. At deep level, the assay was performed. TCRdb's copy holds only in-frame clones and misses some; the assay was immunoSEQ multiplex PCR. This table has some 700,000 clones, roughly 88% appearing once. CD8 memory comprised CD45RO+ plus CCR7-negative CD45RA+ TemRA cells. For this clone: Its antigen is not identified.

Study-wide results and limits: Generally, estimated richness proved larger in naive subsets than it did in memory subsets.

Specimen: memory CD8+ T cells from PBMCs. The subset here: CD45RO+ cells pooled with CCR7-negative TemRA cells. This TCR was sampled from a man younger than 35 in good health. Some clones in this sample may be carry-over from other donors' samples. The V gene is TRBV6-4, the J gene TRBJ1-2; 8 bases line up with TRBD1. CDR3 in DNA: TGTGCCAGCAGTGACAGCGCATTGGACAGGGTCGGGGGCTACACCTTC. Translation gives CASSDSALDRVGGYTF.